The next 5 T cell receptor beta chains were all read from a single sample in a study of early T cells in non-severe SARS-CoV-2 infection. Via MiXCR, TCRdb re-called the 5' RACE reads, giving one row per CDR3 protein. The sample lists some 37,000 distinct CDR3 sequences, 8% to 10% occurring once. The specimen was whole blood. The receptors shown here come from an adult who was a healthcare worker with PCR-confirmed SARS-CoV-2 infection or an uninfected control (not recorded which).

The table lists this clonotype with many counts. The chain has TRBV11-2 and TRBJ1-4, with D possibly matching TRBD1 (6 bases). The V end was cut by 0 bases, the J end by 8 bases, with 16 bases between. There are 16 residues in the CDR3. Germline V gives CDR1 SGHAT, CDR2 FQNNGV. This CDR3 reads CASSLDRYRVGEKLFF. CDR3 DNA: TGTGCCAGCAGCTTAGATCGTTACAGGGTCGGGGAAAAACTGTTTTTT.

In this sample, this clonotype turned up many times. This sequence joins TRBV12-3 or TRBV12-4 and TRBJ2-1, with D perhaps matching TRBD2 (6 bases). The CDR3 extends over 16 amino acids. Between the trimmed V and J ends, which lost 1 base and 0 bases, there was a span of 10 bases. The chain's CDR3 is CASSLVGGGSYNEQFF. Here the CDR3 DNA reads TGTGCCAGCAGTTTAGTGGGGGGAGGCTCCTACAATGAGCAGTTCTTC.

The sample holds many counts of this clonotype. The V and J genes are TRBV6-5 and TRBJ2-5; D is undetermined. V was shortened by 5 bases and J by 1 base, with 5 bases between the two germline ends. Germline CDR1 MNHEY, CDR2 SVGAGI. The CDR3 consists of 12 residues. As DNA, the CDR3 is TGTGCCAGCAGTCACCTCCAAGAGACCCAGTACTTC. Encoded protein: CASSHLQETQYF.

This clonotype was recorded at least ten times. V usage is TRBV6-1 and J usage is TRBJ2-7; 10 bases match TRBD1. Germline V lookup: CDR1 MNHNS, CDR2 SASEGT. Trimming at V came to 6 bases and at J to 6 bases, leaving 5 bases not matched to a gene. The CDR3 extends over 13 amino acids. The CDR3 protein is CASRMGQGFEQYF. CDR3 DNA: TGTGCCAGCAGGATGGGACAGGGGTTCGAGCAGTACTTC.

This clonotype was seen a handful of times. The chain links TRBV2 to TRBJ2-1; 11 bases map to TRBD1. The germline V gene encodes CDR1 SNHLY and CDR2 FYNNEI. V trimming: 7 bases; J trimming: 12 bases; junction bases outside the gene matches: 11. The CDR3 length is 14 residues. The CDR3 nucleotides read TGTGCCAGCACGCCAGGGACAGGGGGAGTGGGGCAGTTCTTC. It translates to CASTPGTGGVGQFF.